The 10 T cell receptor beta chains below all came from one sample that was sequenced in a study of T cell responses to AZD1222 COVID-19 vaccine. Assay: immunoSEQ multiplex PCR; the TCRdb copy retains only in-frame clones and omits some. The sample records about 180,000 clones, 85% to 95% being singletons. This specimen was peripheral blood, taken 28 days after the second AZD1222 dose. The receptor source for this set is an adult who received the AZD1222 COVID-19 vaccine.

The chain couples TRBV15 to TRBJ1-3, with D possibly being TRBD1 (5 bases). This CDR3 is 17 amino acids long. The germline V gene encodes CDR1 LNHNV and CDR2 YYDKDF (reference sequence). Trimming removed 3 bases from V and 0 bases from J, with 15 bases in between. The CDR3 loop reads CATSSRDRYFSGNTIYF. The CDR3 nucleotides read TGTGCCACCAGCAGCAGGGACCGATACTTCTCTGGAAACACCATATATTTT.

The rearrangement links TRBV7-9 to TRBJ2-3; TRBD1 matches at 7 bases. J lost 0 bases, V lost 5 bases, and 11 bases had no gene match. The CDR3 is 17 residues long. The V gene's germline CDR1 is SEHNR and CDR2 FQNEAQ (reference sequence). CDR3 loop: CASSDQQGPLSTDTQYF. CDR3 bases: TGTGCCAGCAGCGATCAACAGGGGCCACTGAGCACAGATACGCAGTATTTT.

The chain links TRBV6-6 to TRBJ1-1, with 7 bases that match TRBD1. The CDR3 contains 13 residues. With V trimmed by 2 bases and J by 10 bases, 7 bases remained unmatched. Germline CDR1 MNHNY, CDR2 SVGAGI (reference sequence). The CDR3 nucleotides are TGTGCCAGCAGTTACGCCGGACAGGAACGAGCTTTCTTT. Translated: CASSYAGQERAFF.

This clone is a singleton in its sample. The rearrangement links TRBV6-1 to TRBJ1-2, with D maybe TRBD1 (5 bases). In germline, CDR1 is MNHNS, CDR2 SASEGT. Deletions cut 1 base from V and 8 bases from J, with 14 bases between. The CDR3 is made up of 14 amino acids. The CDR3 coding sequence is TGTGCCAGCAGTGAAGGCAGGGTGCCAGGAGGCTACACCTTC. Its translation is CASSEGRVPGGYTF.

The genes are TRBV4-1 and TRBJ1-1; D uncertain. There are 13 residues in the CDR3. Germline V CDR1 and CDR2: MGHRA, YSYEKL. Trimming left V 6 bases short and J 2 bases short, with 10 bases between. CDR3: CASRTLGNTEAFF. CDR3 sequence (DNA): TGCGCCAGCAGGACCCTGGGAAACACTGAAGCTTTCTTT.

The gene calls are TRBV4-3 and TRBJ1-2; D gene ambiguous. CDR3 length: 14 amino acids. Trimming pared 5 bases from V and 1 base from J, leaving 11 bases between. The germline V gene encodes CDR1 LGHNA and CDR2 YSLEER. The CDR3: CASSTYGRNYGYTF. In nucleotides, the CDR3 is TGCGCCAGCAGCACTTATGGACGTAACTATGGCTACACCTTC.

This chain links TRBV27 with TRBJ1-1; 7 bases match TRBD1. The trim removed 5 bases at V and 0 bases at J, leaving 15 bases unmatched. CDR1 MNHEY and CDR2 SMNVEV come from the germline V gene (reference sequence). The CDR3 has 18 amino acids. The DNA for the CDR3 is TGTGCCAGCAGTAACCTAAACCTAGGGGGCCCAATGAACACTGAAGCTTTCTTT. Translation: CASSNLNLGGPMNTEAFF.

The chain recombines TRBV12-5 with TRBJ1-1; the D is unclear. CDR3 length: 13 amino acids. CDR1 is LGHNT and CDR2 is FRNRAP in the germline V gene. Deletions cut 2 bases from V and 1 base from J, with 5 bases between. The CDR3 reads CASGLRPNTEAFF. CDR3 nucleotides: TGTGCTAGTGGTTTGCGGCCGAACACTGAAGCTTTCTTT.

The rearrangement joins TRBV6-5 to TRBJ1-3; no reliable D call. Germline V gene sequence: CDR1 MNHEY, CDR2 SVGAGI. Trimming cost V 2 bases and J 0 bases, with 11 bases left between them. The CDR3 spans 16 residues. As DNA, the CDR3 is TGTGCCAGCAGTTACGAACAGCCGGCCTCTGGAAACACCATATATTTT. The encoded protein is CASSYEQPASGNTIYF.

This clone was seen only once. The rearrangement joins TRBV18 to TRBJ2-1, with 8 nucleotides matching TRBD1. The CDR3 is 13 amino acids. Germline loops: CDR1 KGHSH, CDR2 LQKENI. V shed 2 bases, J shed 8 bases, and the junction held 2 bases outside the gene matches. The CDR3 DNA sequence: TGTGCCAGCTCACCAAACAGGGGGGATGAGCAGTTCTTC. It codes for CASSPNRGDEQFF.